This T cell receptor beta chain derives from a study of cytomegalovirus exposure and HLA in healthy donors listed by TCRdb under 2017. Background for the entire study: According to an earlier analysis of a few hundred of the donors, roughly 180 million T cells yielded some 110 million unique TCR beta sequences and less than 300 Gb of sequence data. To study patterns of TCR occurrence, a later analysis re-analyzed previously published TCR beta repertoires from 650 to 750 donors and added high-resolution HLA genotyping. High-throughput TCR immunosequencing, statistical association of individual TCRs with disease status, and machine learning were combined to predict cytomegalovirus infection status. The study profiled the T cell repertoires of 666 subjects by immunosequencing and related them to cytomegalovirus serostatus. Donor age, sex, ethnicity and CMV serostatus were collected together with the repertoire data. Roughly five DR-DQ haplotypes were handled as single units for association and clustering because linkage in the cohort was strong. All discovery cohort repertoires had been generated on a single sequencing platform. A later genetic analysis took genome-wide SNP genotypes for 398 of the 666 donors and used that subset as a discovery cohort. In addition to the first cohort of several hundred subjects, a separate validation cohort of 130 or so different subjects was used. In an earlier analysis of roughly 540 of the donors, high-throughput TCR beta sequencing was used to judge whether each TCR beta V gene segment behaved as functional or pseudogenic. The later analysis used no new phenotypic data to find candidate immune exposures, relying instead on TCR beta sequences and their occurrence across donors. An early release that covered roughly 600 HLA-typed donors contained about 290 gigabases of sequencing data and 65 million to 100 million unique TCR sequences. The study aimed to test whether signatures of past pathogen exposure could be identified by cataloging public T cell receptors. On average, 235,054 unique TCR beta nucleotide sequences were sequenced per donor among 398 genotyped donors of the cohort, with roughly a sixth of those sequences being non-productive. The number of typed donors differed by locus: about 620-640 for A, B, C, DRB1 and DQB1; some 540 for DQA1; 600 to 610 for DPA1; and 400 to 480 for DPB1. Of the roughly 420 genotyped donors, 75% to 85% were placed in the genetic ancestry cluster associated with self-reported Caucasian donors. HLA typing included class I and class II loci at four-digit resolution. General study outcomes and caveats: Linkage disequilibrium might explain the correlated functional status among segregating V segments, but an unknown experimental factor could not be ruled out. The sequencing pipeline was judged likely to have produced a cluster of highly shared sequence variants as a technical artifact. Specific HLA alleles were associated with 15,000 to 20,000 TCR beta sequences at a false discovery rate of 0.05 in a later analysis. Roughly 15 rarely observed V segments, including chromosome 9 orphons, were excluded from the earlier analysis of a few hundred of the donors because counts were too low. It was suggested by the authors that the approach could potentially be generalized to other disease states and immunological phenotypes. The presence/absence analyses assumed that sequencing depth was roughly uniform across donors, and that assumption may not be true. For the cohort, immune exposure information was limited to CMV serostatus. Most TCR sequences were observed very rarely across donors, whereas some public TCRs were present in many individuals. In a later genetic analysis, fewer N-insertions in productive TCRs were reported among donors in an Asian-associated ancestry cluster than the approximately 630-donor mean. The cohort was sequenced for TCR beta chains only, and without alpha or paired-chain data the features that could be detected were limited. A further reported finding was that TCR beta sequences accurately predicted the HLA-A and HLA-B alleles for most subjects in the first cohort. In the study, about 150 TCR beta chains were listed as associated with cytomegalovirus. When HLA alleles, especially DR and DQ, strongly co-occurred, attributing TCR associations to individual alleles was difficult. Several of the top co-occurrence clusters appeared to be linked to parvovirus B19, influenza, CMV and Epstein-Barr virus, according to a later analysis. Because some donors lacked HLA typing at each locus, the association tests relied only on the typed subset. A later analysis found that HLA-associated TCR beta chains were more clonally expanded and had lower generation probabilities than equally common non-associated chains. A later analysis found that TCR association rates varied across HLA loci, with DRB1 alleles showing the most associated TCRs and HLA-C alleles the fewest. In both the original and validation cohorts, the classifier was reported to diagnose cytomegalovirus status with high specificity and sensitivity. In vitro tests confirmed that a few of the cytomegalovirus-associated TCR beta chains recognize cytomegalovirus antigens. An association between a missense DCLRE1C variant and V-gene and J-gene trimming of TCR beta chains was found in a later genetic analysis and replicated in an independent cohort. In an earlier analysis of about 600 of the donors, most TCR beta V segments appeared in productive rearrangements about 87% or about 30% of the time, broadly matching IMGT annotations. In a later analysis, most CMV-associated TCR beta chains were found to appear HLA-restricted, with HLA associations seemingly driven largely by CMV exposure.

Points on this clone: The clone's antigen remains unknown. No base quality information exists; no much larger clone differs at one position.

The cohort consisted of 670 or so healthy bone marrow donors. Cohort members were all nominally healthy when sampled, although unrecorded immune exposures were likely present. The donor tested CMV seronegative, placing the donor among the 350 to 400 seronegative members of the cohort. Each donor provided a peripheral blood sample, and peripheral blood mononuclear cells were used for TCR beta sequencing. Genomic DNA extraction from the blood cell samples was performed with the Qiagen DNeasy Blood Extraction Kit. Receptors were amplified or captured by the immunoSEQ multiplex PCR assay. For the multiplex PCR, a mixture combining 60 forward primers for TCR Vbeta segments and 13 reverse primers for TCR Jbeta segments was used. The CDR3 region of rearranged TCR beta genes was amplified from genomic DNA with a multiplex PCR assay. The Illumina HiSeq System was used to sequence the amplified TCR beta libraries as 87-base-pair reads. The published analysis was carried out like this. Across the roughly 640 repertoires, a later analysis counted 60 million to 90 million unique TCR beta chains, roughly 11 million of which were shared by at least two donors. Raw reads were error-corrected and collapsed into unique sequences with a nearest-neighbor algorithm that merged closely related sequences to remove PCR and sequencing errors. CDR3 sequences were aligned to IMGT reference sequences to assign V, D and J gene segments. For a sequence to be retained, a match of at least six nucleotides to both a V gene segment and a J gene segment was required. A rearrangement counted as productive if the CDR3 had no stop codons and remained in frame with V and J, and every other rearrangement counted as non-productive. Following IMGT convention, CDR3 was defined as the stretch from the second conserved V-encoded cysteine up to the conserved J-encoded phenylalanine. The earlier analysis of some 540 of the donors excluded any sequence lacking an unambiguous match to a single V gene segment. In an earlier analysis of approximately 590 of the donors, V segments were called functional above 56.7% productive rearrangements and were called segregating when the between-donor standard deviation exceeded 5%. To diagnose cytomegalovirus status from the catalog of TCR beta chain sequences, a statistical classification framework was built. A later analysis assigned V and J genes by comparing TCR nucleotide sequences with IMGT/GENE-DB human TR gene sequences. A later analysis assigned CDR3 sequences and most-parsimonious VDJ recombination scenarios with the TCRdist pipeline. A later analysis defined each TCR beta chain by its CDR3 amino acid sequence plus V-gene family, and excluded reads lacking a unique V-gene family. A later analysis removed 592 highly shared, low-generation-probability nucleotide sequences to deal with suspected cross-contamination and a sequencing artifact. In a later analysis, a clonal expansion index for each public chain was calculated from normalized within-repertoire ranks of inferred template counts. In a later analysis, generation probabilities were computed using a VDJ recombination model fitted to out-of-frame rearrangements, and the results were checked against IGoR. Hypergeometric tests were used in a later analysis to score TCR-TCR, TCR-HLA and TCR-CMV co-occurrence, with a repertoire-size bias correction applied to the TCR pairs. In a later analysis, false discovery rates were estimated by permuting HLA or CMV assignments 20 times. A later analysis grouped co-occurring TCRs with DBSCAN, adding TCRdist sequence similarity when clustering within HLA-allele-positive subsets. Repertoires with fewer than 30,000 or more than 120,000 public chains were left out of co-occurrence clustering, as were about five repertoires with anomalous nucleotide sharing. TCRdb's version of the immuneACCESS table is confined to in-frame rearrangements and falls short of the full clone set. An unresolved V gene accounts for under half of the shortfall where checked; the remainder is of unknown origin. That table furnishes V, J and clone size, whereas the DNA furnished D and trimming. The sample yields a few hundred thousand clones; approximately 82% were counted once. The top ten clones comprise about 0.58% of the sample.

This TCR was sampled from a woman between 40 and 50 years old in good health and CMV-seronegative. Sequencing was carried out using PBMCs.

Here the CDR3 is given as CASSFWTVDYGYTF. The nucleotides are TGTGCCAGCAGCTTTTGGACAGTCGACTATGGCTACACCTTC. Recombination connected TRBV7-2 to TRBJ1-2, and TRBD1 may be the D gene, going by 6 matching bases. From the cysteine through the phenylalanine, the CDR3 covers 14 amino acids. Just the 42-base CDR3 DNA is kept, in frame starting at base 1. Trimming takes 3 bases from V and 3 bases from J, and the germline ends sit 11 bases apart. CDR1 and CDR2 are drawn from the germline V gene: SGHTA, FQGNSA.